Sequencing of this T cell receptor (beta chain) was carried out in a study of T cells in localized non-small cell lung cancer. Study-wide findings and caveats: Owing to sequencing of a solitary tumor region, heterogeneity cannot be discounted. Longer overall survival was linked to higher blood T cell density. Researchers found a median around 50 of the top 100 tumor clones in adjacent lung.

V was cut by 5 bases and J by 1 base, with 8 bases left in between. Germline V gene data show CDR1 as SNHLY and CDR2 as FYNNEI. CDR3 length equals 13 residues. Concerning this clone itself: The antigen is undetermined.

The method was immunoSEQ multiplex PCR; TCRdb's version includes in-frame clones alone and lacks a portion of them. In the table there are about 24,000 clones, roughly four fifths of which are singletons. The TCR sequence derives from a man between 40 and 70 years old with stage II lung adenocarcinoma. The chain combines TRBV2 with TRBJ1-1, with D uncertain. The material was PBMCs, obtained before any cancer treatment. The CDR3 is CASSTSGNTEAFF. The CDR3, as DNA: TGTGCCAGCAGTACTTCAGGGAACACTGAAGCTTTCTTT.